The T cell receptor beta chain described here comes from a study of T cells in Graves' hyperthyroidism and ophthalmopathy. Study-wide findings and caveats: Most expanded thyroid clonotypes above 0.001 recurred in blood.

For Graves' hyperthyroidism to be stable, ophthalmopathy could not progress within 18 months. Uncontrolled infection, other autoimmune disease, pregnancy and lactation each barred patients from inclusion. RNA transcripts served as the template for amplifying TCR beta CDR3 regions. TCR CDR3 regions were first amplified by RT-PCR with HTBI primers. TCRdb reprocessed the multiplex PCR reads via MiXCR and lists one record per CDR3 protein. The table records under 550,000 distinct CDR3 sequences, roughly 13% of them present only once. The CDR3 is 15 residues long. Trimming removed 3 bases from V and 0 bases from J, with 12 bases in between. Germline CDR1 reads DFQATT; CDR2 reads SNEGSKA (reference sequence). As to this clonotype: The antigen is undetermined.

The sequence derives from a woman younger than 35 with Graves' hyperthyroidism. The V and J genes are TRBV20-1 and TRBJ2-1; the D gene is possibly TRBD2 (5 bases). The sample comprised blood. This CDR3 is CSARIGISSYNEQFF. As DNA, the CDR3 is TGCAGTGCTAGGATCGGGATAAGCTCCTACAATGAGCAGTTCTTC.